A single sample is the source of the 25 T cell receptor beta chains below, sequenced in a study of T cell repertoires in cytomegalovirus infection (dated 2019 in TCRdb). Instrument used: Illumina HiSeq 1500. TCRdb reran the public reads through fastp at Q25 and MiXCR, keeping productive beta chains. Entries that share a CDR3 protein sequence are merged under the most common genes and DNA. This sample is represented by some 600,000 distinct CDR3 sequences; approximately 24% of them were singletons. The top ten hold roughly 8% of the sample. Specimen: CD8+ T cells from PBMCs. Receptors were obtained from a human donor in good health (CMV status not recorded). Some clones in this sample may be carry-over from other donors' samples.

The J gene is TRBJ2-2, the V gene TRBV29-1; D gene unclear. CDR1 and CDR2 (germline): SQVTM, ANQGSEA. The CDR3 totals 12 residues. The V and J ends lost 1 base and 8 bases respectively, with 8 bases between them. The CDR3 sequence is CSVEVGAGELFF. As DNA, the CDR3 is TGCAGCGTTGAAGTCGGTGCGGGGGAGCTGTTTTTT.

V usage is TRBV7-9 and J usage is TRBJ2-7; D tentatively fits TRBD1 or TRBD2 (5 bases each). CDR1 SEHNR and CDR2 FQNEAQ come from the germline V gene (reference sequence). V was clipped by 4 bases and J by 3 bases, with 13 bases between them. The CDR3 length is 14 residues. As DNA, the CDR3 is TGTGCCAGCAGCTCGGGGCTTGGGGTCTACGAGCAGTACTTC. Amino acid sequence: CASSSGLGVYEQYF.

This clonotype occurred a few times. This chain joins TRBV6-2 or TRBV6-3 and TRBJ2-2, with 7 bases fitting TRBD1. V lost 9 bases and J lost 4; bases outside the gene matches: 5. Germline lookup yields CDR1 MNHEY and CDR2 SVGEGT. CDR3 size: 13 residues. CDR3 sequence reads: CASTGASTGELFF. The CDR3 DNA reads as TGTGCCAGTACAGGGGCGAGCACCGGGGAGCTGTTTTTT.

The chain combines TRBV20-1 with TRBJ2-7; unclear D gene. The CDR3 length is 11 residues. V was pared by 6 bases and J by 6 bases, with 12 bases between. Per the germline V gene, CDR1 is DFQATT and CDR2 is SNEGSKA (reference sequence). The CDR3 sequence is CSAAALAEQYF. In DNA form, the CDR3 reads TGCAGTGCGGCGGCCCTGGCCGAGCAGTACTTC.

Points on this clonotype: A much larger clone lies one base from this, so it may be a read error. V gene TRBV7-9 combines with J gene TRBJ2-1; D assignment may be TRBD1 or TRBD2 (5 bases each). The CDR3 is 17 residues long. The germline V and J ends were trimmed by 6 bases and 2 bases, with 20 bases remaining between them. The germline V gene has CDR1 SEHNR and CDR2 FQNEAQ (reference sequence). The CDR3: CASSRSGTLKAYNEQFF. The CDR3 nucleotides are TGTGCCAGCAGTCGCAGTGGGACCCTAAAGGCCTACAATGAGCAGTTCTTC. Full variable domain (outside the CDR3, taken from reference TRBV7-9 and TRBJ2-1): DTGVSQNPRHKITKRGQNVTFRCDPISEHNRLYWYRQTLGQGPEFLTYFQNEAQLEKSRLLSDRFSAERPKGSFSTLEIQRTEQGDSAMYLCASSRSGTLKAYNEQFFGPGTRLTVL.

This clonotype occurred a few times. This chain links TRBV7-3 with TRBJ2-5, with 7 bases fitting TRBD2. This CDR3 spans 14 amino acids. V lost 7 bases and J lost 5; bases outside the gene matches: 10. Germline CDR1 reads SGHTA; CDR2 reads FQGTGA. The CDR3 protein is CASITPGGWETQYF. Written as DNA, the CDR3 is TGTGCCAGCATCACCCCGGGGGGATGGGAGACCCAGTACTTC.

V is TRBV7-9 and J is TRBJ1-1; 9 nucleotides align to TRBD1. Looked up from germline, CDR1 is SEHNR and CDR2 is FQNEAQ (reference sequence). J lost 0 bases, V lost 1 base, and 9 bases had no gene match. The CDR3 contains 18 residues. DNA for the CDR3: TGTGCCAGCAGCTTAGTCCAGGACAGGGGAGTTGTGAACACTGAAGCTTTCTTT. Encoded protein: CASSLVQDRGVVNTEAFF.

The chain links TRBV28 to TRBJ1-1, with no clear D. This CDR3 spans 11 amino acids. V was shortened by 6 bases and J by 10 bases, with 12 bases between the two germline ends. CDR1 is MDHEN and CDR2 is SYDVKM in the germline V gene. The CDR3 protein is CASSIGSRAFF. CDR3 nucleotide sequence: TGTGCCAGCAGCATCGGGTCCCGAGCTTTCTTT.

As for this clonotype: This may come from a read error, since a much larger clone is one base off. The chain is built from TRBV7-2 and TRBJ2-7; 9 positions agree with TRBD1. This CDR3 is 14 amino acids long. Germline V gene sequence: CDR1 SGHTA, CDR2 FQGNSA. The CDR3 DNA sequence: TGTGCCAACAGCTTAGTACAGGGGGCTAACGAGCAGTACGTC. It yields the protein CANSLVQGANEQYV.

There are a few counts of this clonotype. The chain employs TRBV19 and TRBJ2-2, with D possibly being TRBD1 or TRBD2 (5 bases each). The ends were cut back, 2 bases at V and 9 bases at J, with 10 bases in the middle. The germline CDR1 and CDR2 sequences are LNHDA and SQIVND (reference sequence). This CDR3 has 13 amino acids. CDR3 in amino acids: CASSISEGRELFF. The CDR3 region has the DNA TGTGCCAGTAGTATAAGTGAGGGGAGGGAGCTGTTTTTT.

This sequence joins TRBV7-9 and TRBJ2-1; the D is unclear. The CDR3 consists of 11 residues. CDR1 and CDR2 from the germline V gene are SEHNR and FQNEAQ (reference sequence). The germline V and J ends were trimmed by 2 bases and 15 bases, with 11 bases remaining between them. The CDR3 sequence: CASSLSPEGFF. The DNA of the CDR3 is TGTGCCAGCAGCTTAAGCCCGGAAGGGTTCTTC.

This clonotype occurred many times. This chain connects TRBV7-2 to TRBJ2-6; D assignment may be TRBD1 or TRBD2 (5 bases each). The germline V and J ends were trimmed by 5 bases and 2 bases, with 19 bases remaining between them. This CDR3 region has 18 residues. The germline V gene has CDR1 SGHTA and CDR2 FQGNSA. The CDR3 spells CASSPTGTTLAGANVLTF. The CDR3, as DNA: TGTGCCAGCAGCCCGACGGGGACCACCTTGGCTGGGGCCAACGTCCTGACTTTC.

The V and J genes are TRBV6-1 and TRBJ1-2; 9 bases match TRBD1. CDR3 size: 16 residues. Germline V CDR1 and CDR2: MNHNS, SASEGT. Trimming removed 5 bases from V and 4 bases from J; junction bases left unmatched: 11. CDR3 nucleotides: TGTGCCAGCAGTACCGGGACAGGGACATTTAGCTATGGCTACACCTTC. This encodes CASSTGTGTFSYGYTF.

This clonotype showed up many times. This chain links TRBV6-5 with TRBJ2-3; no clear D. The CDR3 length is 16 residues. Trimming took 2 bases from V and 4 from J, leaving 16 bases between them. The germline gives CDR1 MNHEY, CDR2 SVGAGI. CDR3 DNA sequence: TGTGCCAGCAGTTACCTTGGACCGATAGGGCCAGATACGCAGTATTTT. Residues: CASSYLGPIGPDTQYF.

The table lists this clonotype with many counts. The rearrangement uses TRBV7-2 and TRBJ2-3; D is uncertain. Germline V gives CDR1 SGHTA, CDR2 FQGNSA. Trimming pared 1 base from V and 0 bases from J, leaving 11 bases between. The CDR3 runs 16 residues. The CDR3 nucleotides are TGTGCCAGCAGCTTAGTTGTCTCATCTAGCACAGATACGCAGTATTTT. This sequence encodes CASSLVVSSSTDTQYF.

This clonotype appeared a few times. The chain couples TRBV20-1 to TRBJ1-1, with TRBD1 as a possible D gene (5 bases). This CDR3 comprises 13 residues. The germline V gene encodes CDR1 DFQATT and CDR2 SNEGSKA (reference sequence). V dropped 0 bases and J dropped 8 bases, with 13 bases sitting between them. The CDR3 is CSARDRGGSEAFF. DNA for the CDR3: TGCAGTGCTAGAGATCGCGGGGGGTCCGAAGCTTTCTTT.

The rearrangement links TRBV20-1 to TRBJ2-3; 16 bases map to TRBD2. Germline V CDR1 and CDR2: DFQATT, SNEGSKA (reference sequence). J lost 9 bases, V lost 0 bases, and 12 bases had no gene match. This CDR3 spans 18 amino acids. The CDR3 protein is CSARDQSLGLAGGLTQYF. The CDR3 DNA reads TGCAGTGCTAGAGATCAATCATTGGGACTAGCGGGGGGGCTAACGCAGTATTTT.

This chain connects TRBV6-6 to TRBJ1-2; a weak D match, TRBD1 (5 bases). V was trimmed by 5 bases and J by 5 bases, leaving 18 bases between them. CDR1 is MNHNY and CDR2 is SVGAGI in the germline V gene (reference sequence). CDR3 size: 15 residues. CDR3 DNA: TGTGCCAGCAGTACACCGGGACTATTGAGATATGGCTACACCTTC. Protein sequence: CASSTPGLLRYGYTF.

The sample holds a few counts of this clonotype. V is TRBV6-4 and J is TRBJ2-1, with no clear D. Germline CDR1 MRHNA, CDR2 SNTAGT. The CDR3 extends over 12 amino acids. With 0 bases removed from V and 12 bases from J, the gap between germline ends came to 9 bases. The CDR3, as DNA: TGTGCCAGCAGTGACTCGAAGCGCCTGCAGTTCTTC. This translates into CASSDSKRLQFF.

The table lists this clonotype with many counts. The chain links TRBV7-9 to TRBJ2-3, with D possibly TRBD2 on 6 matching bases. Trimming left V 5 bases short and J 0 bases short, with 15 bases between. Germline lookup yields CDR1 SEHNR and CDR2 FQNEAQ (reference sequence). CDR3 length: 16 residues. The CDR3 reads CASSPRDSPSTDTQYF. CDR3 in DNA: TGTGCCAGCAGCCCTAGGGACTCCCCTAGCACAGATACGCAGTATTTT.

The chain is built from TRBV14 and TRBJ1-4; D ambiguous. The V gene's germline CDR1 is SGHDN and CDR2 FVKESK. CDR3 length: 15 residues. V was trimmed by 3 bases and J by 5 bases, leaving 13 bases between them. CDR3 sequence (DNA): TGTGCCAGCAGCCACTACCGGGCCCCGAATGAAAAACTGTTTTTT. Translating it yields CASSHYRAPNEKLFF.

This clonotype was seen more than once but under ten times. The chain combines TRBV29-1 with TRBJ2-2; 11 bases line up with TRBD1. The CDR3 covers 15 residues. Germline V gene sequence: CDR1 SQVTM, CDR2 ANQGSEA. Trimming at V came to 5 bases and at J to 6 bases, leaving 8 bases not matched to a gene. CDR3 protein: CSVSSGTGGSGELFF. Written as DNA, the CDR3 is TGCAGCGTTTCCTCCGGGACAGGGGGTTCCGGGGAGCTGTTTTTT.

CDR3: CASSQGVSQSVPPLNEKLFF. CDR3 nucleotides: TGCGCCAGCAGCCAAGGAGTCTCACAGTCAGTCCCACCGCTTAATGAAAAACTGTTTTTT. The chain has TRBV4-3 and TRBJ1-4, with D uncertain. Per the germline V gene, CDR1 is LGHNA and CDR2 is YSLEER. The CDR3 runs to 20 residues. V was trimmed by 1 base and J by 4 bases, leaving 25 bases between them.

The CDR3 DNA reads as TGTGCCAGCAGTTTAGGACTAGCGGGGGTTGAGCAGTTCTTC. This translates into CASSLGLAGVEQFF. The rearrangement links TRBV6-2 or TRBV6-3 to TRBJ2-1, with 13 bases fitting TRBD2. The length of the CDR3 is 14 residues. V dropped 4 bases and J dropped 9; count of bases not matched to a gene: 3. Germline V gives CDR1 MNHEY, CDR2 SVGEGT.

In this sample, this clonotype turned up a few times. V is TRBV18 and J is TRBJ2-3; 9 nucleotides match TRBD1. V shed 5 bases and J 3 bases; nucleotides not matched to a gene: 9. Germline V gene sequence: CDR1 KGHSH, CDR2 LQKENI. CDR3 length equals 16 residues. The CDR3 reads CASSLKTGTGTDTQYF. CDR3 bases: TGTGCCAGCTCATTAAAAACCGGGACAGGGACAGATACGCAGTATTTT.